This entry describes one T cell receptor beta chain. The PCR used 60 Vbeta and 13 Jbeta primers. Clones were sequenced by immunoSEQ multiplex PCR, and TCRdb holds only the in-frame ones, with some missing. The sample shows about 120,000 clones, around 72% of them seen only once. With 0 bases removed from V and 9 bases from J, the gap between germline ends came to 10 bases. The CDR3 totals 13 residues. Germline CDR1 is SGHNT and CDR2 is YYREEE (reference sequence). The data were obtained in a study of cytomegalovirus exposure and HLA in healthy donors. The chain combines TRBV5-4 with TRBJ2-1; D may be TRBD2 (6 bases). The specimen was PBMCs. The receptor's source is a woman between 40 and 55 years old in good health and CMV-seropositive. In DNA form, the CDR3 reads TGTGCCAGCAGCTTGGGGGGACTTCGTGAGCAGTTCTTC. Translated, it gives CASSLGGLREQFF.